These 24 T cell receptor beta chains were sequenced from one sample in a study of blood T cell repertoires in COVID-19. Generated by immunoSEQ multiplex PCR, the TCRdb table keeps only in-frame clones and is missing some. The sample contains hundreds of thousands of clones, approximately 83% of which appear only once. Source material: PBMCs or T cells enriched from blood (not recorded which). The receptor source for this set is a man younger than 40 who had recovered from COVID-19.

V usage is TRBV7-9 and J usage is TRBJ2-7, with 7 positions matching TRBD1. Per the germline V gene, CDR1 is SEHNR and CDR2 is FQNEAQ (reference sequence). The CDR3 sequence is 14 residues long. The V gene end was trimmed by 5 bases and the J gene end by 1 base; junction bases not matched to a gene: 5. CDR3 DNA: TGTGCCAGCAGCCAAACGACAGGGTCCTACGAGCAGTACTTC. This encodes CASSQTTGSYEQYF. The entire variable domain, with the rest obtained from reference TRBV7-9 and TRBJ2-7, is as follows: DTGVSQNPRHKITKRGQNVTFRCDPISEHNRLYWYRQTLGQGPEFLTYFQNEAQLEKSRLLSDRFSAERPKGSFSTLEIQRTEQGDSAMYLCASSQTTGSYEQYFGPGTRLTVT.

V is TRBV6-5 and J is TRBJ1-2; TRBD1 agrees at 8 bases. Germline assignment: CDR1 MNHEY and CDR2 SVGAGI. Trimming cost V 1 base and J 7 bases; bases outside gene matches: 5. The CDR3 contains 14 residues. As DNA, the CDR3 is TGTGCCAGCAGTTACTTAACAGGGGGGGGTGGCTACACCTTC. Amino acids: CASSYLTGGGGYTF.

The chain uses TRBV29-1 and TRBJ2-5; no reliable D call. Germline values: CDR1 SQVTM, CDR2 ANQGSEA. The CDR3 contains 12 residues. V was shortened by 2 bases and J by 1 base, with 5 bases between the two germline ends. CDR3 DNA sequence: TGCAGCGTTGAACAGGTCCAAGAGACCCAGTACTTC. Translation gives CSVEQVQETQYF.

The chain employs TRBV11-2 and TRBJ1-2; no definite D call. CDR1 SGHAT and CDR2 FQNNGV come from the germline V gene. The CDR3 runs 15 residues. The V gene lost 0 bases and the J gene lost 0 bases, with 8 bases spanning the gap. CDR3 residues: CASSLEFSPNYGYTF. CDR3 coding DNA: TGTGCCAGCAGCTTAGAGTTCAGTCCTAACTATGGCTACACCTTC.

The chain uses TRBV6-5 and TRBJ1-3, with no clear D. V was trimmed by 6 bases and J by 0 bases, leaving 9 bases between them. CDR1 MNHEY and CDR2 SVGAGI come from the germline V gene. The CDR3 has 14 amino acids. The CDR3 DNA reads TGTGCCAGCAGAATGATGAGCTCTGGAAACACCATATATTTT. Translated: CASRMMSSGNTIYF.

This sequence joins TRBV5-4 and TRBJ1-6; 8 bases are shared with TRBD1. Germline trimming cut 0 bases from V and 5 bases from J; bases unmatched to any gene: 10. CDR1 is SGHNT and CDR2 is YYREEE in the germline V gene (reference sequence). This CDR3 region has 18 residues. As DNA, the CDR3 is TGTGCCAGCAGCTTGGATGGGGTTGGACAGGGAAATAATTCACCCCTCCACTTT. Its translation is CASSLDGVGQGNNSPLHF.

The chain carries TRBV5-1 and TRBJ2-1; 10 nucleotides align to TRBD1. This CDR3 is built from 15 residues. Trimming cost V 1 base and J 7 bases; bases outside gene matches: 5. Germline CDR1 reads SGHRS; CDR2 reads YFSETQ. The CDR3 here is CASSLRQGAGNEQFF. Here the CDR3 DNA reads TGCGCCAGCAGCTTGAGACAGGGGGCGGGAAATGAGCAGTTCTTC. The full variable domain, with the rest looked up from reference TRBV5-1 and TRBJ2-1, is KAGVTQTPRYLIKTRGQQVTLSCSPISGHRSVSWYQQTPGQGLQFLFEYFSETQRNKGNFPGRFSGRQFSNSRSEMNVSTLELGDSALYLCASSLRQGAGNEQFFGPGTRLTVL.

This clone has more than one count but fewer than ten. The chain is built from TRBV4-3 and TRBJ2-1; 9 nucleotides line up with TRBD1. This CDR3 region has 15 residues. The V gene's germline CDR1 is LGHNA and CDR2 YSLEER. V dropped 5 bases and J dropped 7; count of bases not matched to a gene: 9. In DNA form, the CDR3 reads TGCGCCAGCAGCTTTACGGGACAGGGTTATAATGAGCAGTTCTTC. Residues: CASSFTGQGYNEQFF.

The V call is TRBV7-8, the J call TRBJ2-7; TRBD2 agrees at 9 bases. CDR1 and CDR2 (germline): SGHVS, FQNEAQ. The CDR3 spans 15 residues. The trim removed 4 bases at V and 3 bases at J, leaving 7 bases unmatched. CDR3 bases: TGTGCCAGCAGCTCAGTAGGACTAGCGATCTACGAGCAGTACTTC. This codes for CASSSVGLAIYEQYF. Combining the CDR3 with reference TRBV7-8 and TRBJ2-7 gives the whole variable domain GAGVSQSPRYKVAKRGQDVALRCDPISGHVSLFWYQQALGQGPEFLTYFQNEAQLDKSGLPSDRFFAERPEGSVSTLKIQRTQQEDSAVYLCASSSVGLAIYEQYFGPGTRLTVT.

The chain recombines TRBV27 with TRBJ2-3; 7 bases fit TRBD1. The J segment lost 4 bases and the V segment lost 6 bases, leaving 10 bases of the junction unmatched. The CDR3 is 15 residues long. The germline V gene encodes CDR1 MNHEY and CDR2 SMNVEV (reference sequence). In DNA, the CDR3 is TGTGCCAGCAGGGGAGAGGGGGCAATTTCAGATACGCAGTATTTT. It encodes CASRGEGAISDTQYF.

The CDR3 bases are TGCAGCGTAGACACAGGGGGCGAAAATCAGCCCCAGCATTTT. Translated: CSVDTGGENQPQHF. This chain connects TRBV29-1 to TRBJ1-5; the match to TRBD1 covers 9 bases. The germline V gene has CDR1 SQVTM and CDR2 ANQGSEA. The V segment lost 6 bases and the J segment 4 bases; nucleotides outside the gene matches: 7. This CDR3 has 14 residues.

The genes are TRBV27 and TRBJ1-5; possible D gene TRBD1, 5 bases. The CDR3 extends over 15 amino acids. V dropped 1 base and J dropped 4 bases, with 11 bases sitting between them. Germline-derived CDR1 and CDR2 are MNHEY and SMNVEV (reference sequence). The CDR3 loop is CASSLYQGRNQPQHF. CDR3 DNA: TGTGCCAGCAGTTTATATCAGGGCAGGAATCAGCCCCAGCATTTT.

This sequence joins TRBV29-1 and TRBJ2-1; a weak D match, TRBD2 (5 bases). The CDR3 sequence is 13 residues long. The V and J ends lost 1 base and 9 bases respectively, with 13 bases between them. Germline loops: CDR1 SQVTM, CDR2 ANQGSEA. The CDR3, as DNA: TGCAGCGTTGAAGGAGACTTGGGGAGTGAGCAGTTCTTC. This codes for CSVEGDLGSEQFF.

The V call is TRBV29-1, the J call TRBJ1-1; 8 bases fit TRBD1. Germline CDR1 reads SQVTM; CDR2 reads ANQGSEA. The V segment lost 6 bases and the J segment 0 bases; nucleotides outside the gene matches: 9. The CDR3 has 15 residues. CDR3 in amino acids: CSVGQGSYLNTEAFF. The DNA of the CDR3 is TGCAGCGTCGGACAGGGTTCCTACCTGAACACTGAAGCTTTCTTT.

CDR3 nucleotide sequence: TGTGCCACCAGGTTGACTAGCGGGACCTACGAGCAGTACTTC. Translating it yields CATRLTSGTYEQYF. V gene TRBV15 combines with J gene TRBJ2-7, with 11 nucleotides matching TRBD2. Germline V gene lookup returns CDR1 LNHNV and CDR2 YYDKDF (reference sequence). The CDR3 length is 14 residues. With 6 bases clipped from V and 2 bases from J, the junction kept 3 bases outside the gene matches.

The chain has TRBV11-2 and TRBJ1-4; D gene ambiguous. The CDR3 loop spans 15 amino acids. V dropped 0 bases and J dropped 10 bases, with 15 bases sitting between them. The germline V gene has CDR1 SGHAT and CDR2 FQNNGV. The CDR3, as DNA: TGTGCCAGCAGCTTAGAGGGATATACGGGGTCAAAACTGTTTTTT. Protein sequence: CASSLEGYTGSKLFF.

As for this clone: One junction end does not reproduce the germline sequence, and a read error may be involved. V usage is TRBV19 and J usage is TRBJ1-1, with 9 bases that match TRBD1. The CDR3 length is 12 residues. Germline CDR1 LNHDA, CDR2 SQIVND (reference sequence). Here the CDR3 reads CASRDRGSVTDF. In DNA, the CDR3 is TGTGCCAGTAGAGACAGGGGGTCGGTAACGGACTTT.

V usage is TRBV3-1 (or the pseudogene TRBV3-2) and J usage is TRBJ1-1; D possibly corresponds to TRBD1 (6 bases). The V gene lost 4 bases and the J gene lost 12 bases, with 15 bases spanning the gap. The CDR3 is made up of 12 amino acids. Germline CDR1 is LGHDT and CDR2 is YNNKEL (reference sequence). The DNA for the CDR3 is TGTGCCAGCAGCCCCCGGCGGGGGCGAACTTTCTTT. This translates into CASSPRRGRTFF.

This chain joins TRBV2 and TRBJ2-6; D remains ambiguous. V was cut by 5 bases and J by 0 bases, with 5 bases left in between. The CDR3 sequence is 14 residues long. CDR1 is SNHLY and CDR2 is FYNNEI in the germline V gene. In nucleotides, the CDR3 is TGTGCCAGCAGTAGGAGCTCTGGGGCCAACGTCCTGACTTTC. As protein: CASSRSSGANVLTF.

The V and J genes are TRBV27 and TRBJ2-1; 9 bases are shared with TRBD1. This CDR3 has 15 residues. V shed 3 bases, J shed 4 bases, and the junction held 4 bases outside the gene matches. Germline lookup yields CDR1 MNHEY and CDR2 SMNVEV (reference sequence). The CDR3 coding sequence is TGTGCCAGCAGTTTCCGGGACAGGGCTTACAATGAGCAGTTCTTC. This translates into CASSFRDRAYNEQFF.

The chain employs TRBV24-1 and TRBJ2-1; 12 bases match TRBD2. The germline CDR1 and CDR2 sequences are KGHDR and SFDVKD. V was pared by 4 bases and J by 7 bases, with 7 bases of the junction left unmatched. The CDR3 is 16 amino acids. DNA for the CDR3: TGTGCCACCAGTGAAGTCCGACTAGCGGGGGAGAATGAGCAGTTCTTC. Translating gives CATSEVRLAGENEQFF.

The chain has TRBV11-2 and TRBJ2-3; D possibly corresponds to TRBD2 (6 bases). The germline gives CDR1 SGHAT, CDR2 FQNNGV. V lost 6 bases and J 8 bases, leaving 15 bases between the germline ends. CDR3 length: 13 residues. Written as DNA, the CDR3 is TGTGCCAGCAGTCGACTAGTTTCCCGTACGCAGTATTTT. This sequence encodes CASSRLVSRTQYF.

The rearrangement joins TRBV7-3 to TRBJ2-5; TRBD2 aligns across 7 bases. Germline CDR1 is SGHTA and CDR2 is FQGTGA. V lost 3 bases to trimming and J lost 4 bases; unmatched junction nucleotides: 5. This CDR3 has 14 residues. CDR3 sequence (DNA): TGTGCCAGCAGCTTGGGAGGGTTAGCAGAGACCCAGTACTTC. The encoded protein is CASSLGGLAETQYF.

The chain joins TRBV11-2 to TRBJ2-2; D is unclear. Trimming shortened V by 2 bases and J by 1 base, and 11 bases separated the two germline ends. The CDR3 runs to 16 residues. CDR1 and CDR2 from the germline V gene are SGHAT and FQNNGV. The CDR3 bases are TGTGCCAGCAGCTTATTCCACTCAGGGAACACCGGGGAGCTGTTTTTT. It encodes CASSLFHSGNTGELFF.